This T cell receptor (beta chain) appears in the sequencing data of a study of long-term antiretroviral therapy in people with HIV. The assay, immunoSEQ v3.0, was run at survey level. Profiling relied on immunoSEQ multiplex PCR, and the TCRdb table lists in-frame clones only, not all of them. This table has around 15,000 clones, around four fifths appearing once. Findings and limits, study-wide: Adherence to ART, viral resistance and therapy changes lacked any data.

The V and J ends lost 2 bases and 10 bases respectively, with 18 bases between them. Germline V gene data show CDR1 as MNHNS and CDR2 as SASEGT. CDR3 length equals 15 residues. With respect to this clone: Its target is not known.

The source of this sequence is a man aged 18 to 29 with HIV. The sample was unsorted PBMCs, taken 0.1 years after starting antiretroviral therapy. The V gene is TRBV6-1, the J gene TRBJ1-3, with D possibly being TRBD1 (6 bases). The CDR3 DNA reads as TGTGCCAGCAGTGAATTAGAGGGGGACCGTGGGACCATATATTTT. Translation: CASSELEGDRGTIYF.